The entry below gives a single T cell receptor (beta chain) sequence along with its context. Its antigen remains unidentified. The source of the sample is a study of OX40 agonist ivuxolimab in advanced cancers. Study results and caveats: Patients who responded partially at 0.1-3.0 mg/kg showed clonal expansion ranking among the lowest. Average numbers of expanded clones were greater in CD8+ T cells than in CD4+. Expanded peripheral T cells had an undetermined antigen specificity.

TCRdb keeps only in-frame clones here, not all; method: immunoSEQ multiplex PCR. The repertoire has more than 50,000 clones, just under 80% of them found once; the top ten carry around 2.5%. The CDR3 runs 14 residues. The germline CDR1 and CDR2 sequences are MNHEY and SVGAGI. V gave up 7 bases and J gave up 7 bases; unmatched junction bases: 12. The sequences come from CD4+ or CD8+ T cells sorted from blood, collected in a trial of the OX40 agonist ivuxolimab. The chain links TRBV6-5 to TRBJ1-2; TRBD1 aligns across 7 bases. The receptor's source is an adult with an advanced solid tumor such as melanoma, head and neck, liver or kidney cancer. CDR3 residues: CASIRQGPYGGYTF. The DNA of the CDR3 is TGTGCCAGCATCAGACAGGGCCCTTATGGTGGCTACACCTTC.